The TCR beta chain described here comes from a study of cytomegalovirus exposure and HLA in healthy donors. The PCR used 60 Vbeta and 13 Jbeta primers. Repertoires were generated with immunoSEQ multiplex PCR, while TCRdb's copy carries only in-frame clones and drops some. The data hold approximately 160,000 clones, with about 75% observed a single time. The CDR3 extends over 12 amino acids. The V end was cut by 6 bases, the J end by 4 bases, with 8 bases between. Germline CDR1 and CDR2: SEHNR and FQNEAQ (reference sequence). The V and J genes are TRBV7-9 and TRBJ2-3; tentatively, D is TRBD2 (5 bases). Sequenced sample: PBMCs. The clonotype comes from a male donor in good health and CMV-seronegative. The CDR3 sequence: CASRGAADTQYF. In nucleotides, the CDR3 is TGTGCCAGCAGGGGAGCCGCAGATACGCAGTATTTT.